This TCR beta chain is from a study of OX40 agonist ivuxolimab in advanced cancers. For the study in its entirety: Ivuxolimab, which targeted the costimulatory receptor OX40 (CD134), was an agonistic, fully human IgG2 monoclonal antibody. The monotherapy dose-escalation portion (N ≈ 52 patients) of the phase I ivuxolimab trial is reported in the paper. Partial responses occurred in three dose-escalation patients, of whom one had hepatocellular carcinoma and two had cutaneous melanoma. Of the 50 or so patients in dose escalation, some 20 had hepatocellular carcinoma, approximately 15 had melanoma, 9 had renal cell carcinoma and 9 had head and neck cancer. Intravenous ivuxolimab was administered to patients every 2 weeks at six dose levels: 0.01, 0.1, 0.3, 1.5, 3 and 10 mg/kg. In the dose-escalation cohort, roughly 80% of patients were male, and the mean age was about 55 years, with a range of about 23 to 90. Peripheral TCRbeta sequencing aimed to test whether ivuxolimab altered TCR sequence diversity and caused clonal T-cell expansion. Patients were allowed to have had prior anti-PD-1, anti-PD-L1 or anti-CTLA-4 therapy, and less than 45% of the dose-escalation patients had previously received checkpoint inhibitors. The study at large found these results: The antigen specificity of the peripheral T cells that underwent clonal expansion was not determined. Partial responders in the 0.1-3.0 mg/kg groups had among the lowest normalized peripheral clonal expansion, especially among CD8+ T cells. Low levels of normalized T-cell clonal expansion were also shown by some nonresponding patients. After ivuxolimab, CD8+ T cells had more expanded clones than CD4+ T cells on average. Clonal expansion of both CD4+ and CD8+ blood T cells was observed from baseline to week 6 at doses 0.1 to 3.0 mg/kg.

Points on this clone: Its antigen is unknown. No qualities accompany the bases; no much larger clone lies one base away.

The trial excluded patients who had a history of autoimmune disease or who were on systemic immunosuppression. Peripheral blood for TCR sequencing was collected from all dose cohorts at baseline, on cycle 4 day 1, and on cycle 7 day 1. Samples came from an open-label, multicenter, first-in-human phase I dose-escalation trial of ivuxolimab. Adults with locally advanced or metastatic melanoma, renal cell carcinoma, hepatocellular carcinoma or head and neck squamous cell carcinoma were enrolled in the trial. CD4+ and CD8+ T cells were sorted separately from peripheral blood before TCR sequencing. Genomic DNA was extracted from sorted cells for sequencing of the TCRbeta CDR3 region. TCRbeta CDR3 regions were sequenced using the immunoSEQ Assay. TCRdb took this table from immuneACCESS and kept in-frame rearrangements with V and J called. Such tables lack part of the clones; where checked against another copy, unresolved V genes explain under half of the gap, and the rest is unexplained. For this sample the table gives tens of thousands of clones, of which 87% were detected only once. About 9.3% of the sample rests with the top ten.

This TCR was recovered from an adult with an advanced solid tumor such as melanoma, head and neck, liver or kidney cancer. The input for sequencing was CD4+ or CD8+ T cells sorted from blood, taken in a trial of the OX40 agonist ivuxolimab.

Read as DNA, the sequence is TGTGCCTGGAGTTTGGGGGCGGGACGACGCGAGCAGTACTTC. This encodes CAWSLGAGRREQYF. The V and J genes are TRBV30 and TRBJ2-7; the D gene cannot be resolved beyond TRBD1 or TRBD2, each matching 6 bases. Relative to germline, V is 2 bases shorter and J is 6 bases shorter, with 17 bases between their ends. Spanning cysteine to phenylalanine, the CDR3 consists of 14 amino acids. Just CDR3 DNA is preserved here, 42 bases in frame from base 1. In the germline V gene (reference sequence), CDR1 corresponds to GTSNPN and CDR2 to SVGIG.